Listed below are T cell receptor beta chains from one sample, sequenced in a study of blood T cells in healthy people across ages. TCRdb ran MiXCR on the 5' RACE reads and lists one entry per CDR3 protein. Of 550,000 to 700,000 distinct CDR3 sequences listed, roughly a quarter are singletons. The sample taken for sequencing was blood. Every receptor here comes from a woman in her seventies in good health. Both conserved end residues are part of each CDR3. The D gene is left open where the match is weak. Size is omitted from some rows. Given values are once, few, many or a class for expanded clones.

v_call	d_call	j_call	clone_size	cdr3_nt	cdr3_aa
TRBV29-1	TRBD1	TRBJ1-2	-	TGCGCCGGTGGCGGGACAGGGGCCTATGGCTACACCTTC	CAGGGTGAYGYTF
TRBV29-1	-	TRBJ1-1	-	TGCAGCGTTGAAGATCTGGGGGTTAGCGCTGAAGCTTTCTTT	CSVEDLGVSAEAFF
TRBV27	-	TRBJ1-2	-	TGTGCCAGCCTGGTCTATGGCTACACCTTC	CASLVYGYTF
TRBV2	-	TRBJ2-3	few	TGCGCCAGCAGTGAAGGGGCTAGGGGGAGCACAGATACGCAGTATTTT	CASSEGARGSTDTQYF
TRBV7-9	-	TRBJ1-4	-	TGTGCCAGCAGCTTTTCCCGTGAAAAACTGTTTTTT	CASSFSREKLFF
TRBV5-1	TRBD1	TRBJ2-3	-	TGCGCCAGCAGCTTCAGGGGGCGGATAGATACGCAGTATTTT	CASSFRGRIDTQYF
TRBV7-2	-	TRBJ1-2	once	TGTGCCGGCAGCCGCCGGGGGGCCTATGGCTACAACTTC	CAGSRRGAYGYNF
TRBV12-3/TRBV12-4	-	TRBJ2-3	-	TGTGCCAGCAGTTTGGTAGCGGCCAGCGCAGATACGCAGTATTTT	CASSLVAASADTQYF
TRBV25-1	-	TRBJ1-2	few	TGTGCCAGCAGAGAACAGGGCAATGGCTACACCTTC	CASREQGNGYTF
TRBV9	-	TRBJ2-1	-	TGTGCCAGCAGTATCAGGGACCGGACGAACAATGAGCAGTTCTTC	CASSIRDRTNNEQFF
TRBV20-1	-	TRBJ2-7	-	TGCAGTGCCACCCAGAAAGGGGGGCCCAACGAGCAGTACTTC	CSATQKGGPNEQYF
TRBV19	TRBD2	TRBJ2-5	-	TGTGCCACCAAACGGACTAGCGGGGGGGAGACCCAGTACTTC	CATKRTSGGETQYF
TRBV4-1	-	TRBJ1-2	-	TGCGCCAGCAGCGGACAGAGCTACACCTTC	CASSGQSYTF
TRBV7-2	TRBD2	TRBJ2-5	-	TGTGCCAGCAGCTTAATCGGACTAGCGGGGGAGACCCAGTACTTC	CASSLIGLAGETQYF
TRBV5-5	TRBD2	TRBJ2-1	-	TGCGCCAGCAGCCGGACTAGCGGGGGAAGTAATGAGCAGTTCTTC	CASSRTSGGSNEQFF
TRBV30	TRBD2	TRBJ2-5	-	TGTGCCTGGAGTGACCTAGCGGGGCAAGAGACCCAGTACTTC	CAWSDLAGQETQYF
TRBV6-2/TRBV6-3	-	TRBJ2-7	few	TGTGCCAGCAGTTACGGGACTTTCCCCTCCTACGAGCAGTACTTC	CASSYGTFPSYEQYF
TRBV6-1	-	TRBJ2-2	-	TGTGCCAGCAGCGACCGGTTTACCGGGGAGCTGTTTTTT	CASSDRFTGELFF
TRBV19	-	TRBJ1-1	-	TGTGCCAGTGACCCGGGACGGATGAACACTGAAGCTTTCTTT	CASDPGRMNTEAFF
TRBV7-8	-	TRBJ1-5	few	TGTGCCAGCAGCTTTGGGGCGCGCAATCAGCCCCAGCATTTT	CASSFGARNQPQHF
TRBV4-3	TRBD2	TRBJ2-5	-	TGCGCCAGCAGCCAAGATATTAGCGGGGGGCCCTACCAAGAGACCCAGTACTTC	CASSQDISGGPYQETQYF
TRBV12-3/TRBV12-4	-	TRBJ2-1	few	TGTGCCAGCAGAGGGGGGAAGGTTGAGCAGTTCTTC	CASRGGKVEQFF
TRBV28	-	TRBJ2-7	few	TGTGCCAGCACAAGACGGGGGGCCGACGAGCAGTACTTC	CASTRRGADEQYF
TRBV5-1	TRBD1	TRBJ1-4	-	TGCGCCAGCAGTGGACAGGGCACAACTAATGAAAAACTGTTTTTT	CASSGQGTTNEKLFF
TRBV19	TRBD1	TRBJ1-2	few	TGTGCCAGTAGTATTCTCGGACAGGGTGACTATGGCTACACCTTC	CASSILGQGDYGYTF
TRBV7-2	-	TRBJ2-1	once	TGTGCCAGCAGCTTAGTAGCCCATAGTGACGATGAGCAGTTCTTC	CASSLVAHSDDEQFF
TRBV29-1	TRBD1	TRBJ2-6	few	TGCAGCGTTGATGACAGGGCTGGGGCCAACGTCCTGACTTTC	CSVDDRAGANVLTF
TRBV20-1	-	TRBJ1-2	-	TGCAGTGCTGGAGTCAACTATGGCTACACCTTC	CSAGVNYGYTF
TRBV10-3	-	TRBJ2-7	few	TGTGCCATCAGTGAGTCGAGTACGACCTGCGAGCAGTACTTC	CAISESSTTCEQYF
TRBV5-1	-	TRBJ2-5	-	TGCGCCAGCAGCCCGGAACAGGGAAGGGAGACCCAGTACTTC	CASSPEQGRETQYF
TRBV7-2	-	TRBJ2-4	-	TGTGCCAGCAGCCTGGGTAAGGTAGCGGCCAAAAACATTCAGTACTTC	CASSLGKVAAKNIQYF
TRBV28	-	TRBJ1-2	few	TGTGCCAGCAGTTTACCGTCCTCAGGGGCTCGTGGCTACACCTTC	CASSLPSSGARGYTF
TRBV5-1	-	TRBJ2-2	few	TGCGCCAGCAGCACCGGGACAACGAACACCGGGGAGCTGTTTTTT	CASSTGTTNTGELFF
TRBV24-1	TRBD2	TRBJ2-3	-	TGTGCCACCAGTGATCTGACCGGGTCGGCGGCGGGGGGGACCACAGATACGCAGTATTTT	CATSDLTGSAAGGTTDTQYF